The sequence of this T cell receptor (beta chain) was determined in a study of T cells in Graves' hyperthyroidism and ophthalmopathy. The study, taken as a whole, reports: A model of 13 V-J pairs discriminated ophthalmopathy from stable hyperthyroidism.

The CDR3 contains 14 residues. Germline CDR1 and CDR2: MDHEN and SYDVKM. The ends were cut back, 8 bases at V and 2 bases at J, with 16 bases in the middle. The investigators amplified TCR beta CDR3 regions from RNA transcripts. Using the HTBI primer set, a first-round RT-PCR was run on the TCR CDR3. TCRdb redid the calling of the multiplex PCR reads with MiXCR, one entry per CDR3 protein. The sample records roughly 500,000 distinct CDR3 sequences, 40% to 55% being singletons. This clonotype was seen a handful of times. The antigen remains unidentified. This sequence originates from an adult woman with Graves' disease, either hyperthyroidism or ophthalmopathy (not recorded which). V gene TRBV28 combines with J gene TRBJ2-7; D possibly matches TRBD1 or TRBD2 (6 bases each). Source material: peripheral blood or thyroid tissue (not recorded which). CDR3 in amino acids: CASRGTIDPYEQYF. Written as DNA, the CDR3 is TGTGCCAGCCGCGGGACAATAGACCCCTACGAGCAGTACTTC.